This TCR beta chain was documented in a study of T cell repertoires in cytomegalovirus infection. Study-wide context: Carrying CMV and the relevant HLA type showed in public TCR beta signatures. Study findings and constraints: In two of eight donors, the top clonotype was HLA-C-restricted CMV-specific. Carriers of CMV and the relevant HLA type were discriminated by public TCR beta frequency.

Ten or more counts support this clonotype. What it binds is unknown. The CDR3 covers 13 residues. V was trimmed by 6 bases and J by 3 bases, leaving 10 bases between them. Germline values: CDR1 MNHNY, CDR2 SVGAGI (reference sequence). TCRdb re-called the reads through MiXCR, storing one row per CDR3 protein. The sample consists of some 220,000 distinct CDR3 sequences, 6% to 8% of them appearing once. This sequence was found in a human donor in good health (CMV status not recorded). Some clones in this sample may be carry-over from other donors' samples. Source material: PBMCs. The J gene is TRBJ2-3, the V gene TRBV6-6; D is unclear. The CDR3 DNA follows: TGTGCCAGCAGCCCTCCTCAAACAGATACGCAGTATTTT. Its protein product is CASSPPQTDTQYF.